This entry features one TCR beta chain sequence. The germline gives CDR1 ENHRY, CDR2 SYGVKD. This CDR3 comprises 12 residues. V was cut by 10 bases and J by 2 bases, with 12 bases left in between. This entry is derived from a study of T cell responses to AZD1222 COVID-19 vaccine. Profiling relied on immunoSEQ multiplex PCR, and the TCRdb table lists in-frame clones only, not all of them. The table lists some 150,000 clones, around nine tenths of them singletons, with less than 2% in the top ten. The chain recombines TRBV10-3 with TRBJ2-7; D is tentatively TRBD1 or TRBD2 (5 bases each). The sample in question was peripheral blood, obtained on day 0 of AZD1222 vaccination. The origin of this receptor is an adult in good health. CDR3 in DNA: TGTGCCACCGAGGGGCTAGCCTACGAGCAGTACTTC. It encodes CATEGLAYEQYF.